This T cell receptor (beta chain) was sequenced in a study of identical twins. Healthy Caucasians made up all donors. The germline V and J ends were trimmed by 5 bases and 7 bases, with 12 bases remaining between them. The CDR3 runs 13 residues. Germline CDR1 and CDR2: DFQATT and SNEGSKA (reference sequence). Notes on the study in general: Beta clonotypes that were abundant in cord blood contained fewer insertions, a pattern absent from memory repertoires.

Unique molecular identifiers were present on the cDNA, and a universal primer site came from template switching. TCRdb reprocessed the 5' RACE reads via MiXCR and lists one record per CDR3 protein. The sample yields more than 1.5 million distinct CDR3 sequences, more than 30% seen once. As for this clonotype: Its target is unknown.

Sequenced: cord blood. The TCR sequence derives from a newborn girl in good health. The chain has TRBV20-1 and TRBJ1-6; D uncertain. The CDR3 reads CSAVDRNNSPLHF. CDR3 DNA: TGCAGTGCTGTCGACCGGAACAATTCACCCCTCCACTTT.